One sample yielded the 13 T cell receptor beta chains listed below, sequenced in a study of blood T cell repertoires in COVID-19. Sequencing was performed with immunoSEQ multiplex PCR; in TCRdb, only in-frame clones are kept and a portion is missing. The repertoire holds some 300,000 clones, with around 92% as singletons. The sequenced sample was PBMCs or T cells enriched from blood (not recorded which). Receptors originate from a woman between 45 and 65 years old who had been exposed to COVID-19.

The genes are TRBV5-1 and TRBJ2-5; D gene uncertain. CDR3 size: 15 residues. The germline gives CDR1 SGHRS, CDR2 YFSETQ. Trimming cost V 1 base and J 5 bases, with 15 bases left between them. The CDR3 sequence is CASSLQRPPKETQYF. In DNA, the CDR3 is TGCGCCAGCAGCTTGCAGAGGCCACCGAAGGAGACCCAGTACTTC.

CDR3 nucleotide sequence: TGTGCCAGCAGTTCCCTTACTATGGAGTACTTC. Protein: CASSSLTMEYF. The chain uses TRBV6-5 and TRBJ2-5; D remains unclear. Looked up from germline, CDR1 is MNHEY and CDR2 is SVGAGI. The CDR3 covers 11 residues. V was cut by 4 bases and J by 12 bases, with 12 bases left in between.

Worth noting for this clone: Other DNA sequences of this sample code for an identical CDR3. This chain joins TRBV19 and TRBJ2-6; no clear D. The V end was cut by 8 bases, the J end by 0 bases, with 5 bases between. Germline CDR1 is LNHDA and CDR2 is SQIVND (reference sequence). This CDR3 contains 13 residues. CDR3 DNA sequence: TGTGCCAGTTCTAGCTCTGGGGCCAACGTCCTGACTTTC. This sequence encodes CASSSSGANVLTF. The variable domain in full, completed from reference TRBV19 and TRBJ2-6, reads DGGITQSPKYLFRKEGQNVTLSCEQNLNHDAMYWYRQDPGQGLRLIYYSQIVNDFQKGDIAEGYSVSREKKESFPLTVTSAQKNPTAFYLCASSSSGANVLTFGAGSRLTVL.

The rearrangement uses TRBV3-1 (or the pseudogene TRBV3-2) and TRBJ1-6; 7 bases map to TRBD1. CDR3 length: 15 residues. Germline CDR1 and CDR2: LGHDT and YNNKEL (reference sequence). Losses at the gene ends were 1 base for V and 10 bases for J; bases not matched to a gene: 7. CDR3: CASSQGDRERSPLHF. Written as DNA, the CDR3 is TGTGCCAGCAGCCAAGGAGACAGGGAGCGGTCACCCCTCCACTTT.

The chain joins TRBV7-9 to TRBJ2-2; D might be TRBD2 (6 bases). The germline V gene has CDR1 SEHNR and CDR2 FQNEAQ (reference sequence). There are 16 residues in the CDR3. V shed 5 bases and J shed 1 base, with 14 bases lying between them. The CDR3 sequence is CASSPLATKNTGELFF. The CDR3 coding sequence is TGTGCCAGCAGCCCGCTAGCGACGAAGAACACCGGGGAGCTGTTTTTT.

CDR3 in DNA: TGTGCCAGGGGACAGGGCTTGTCCGGGGAGCTGTTTTTT. Translation: CARGQGLSGELFF. The genes are TRBV7-2 and TRBJ2-2; 9 bases line up with TRBD1. Germline trimming cut 9 bases from V and 6 bases from J; bases unmatched to any gene: 5. Germline values: CDR1 SGHTA, CDR2 FQGNSA. CDR3 length: 13 amino acids.

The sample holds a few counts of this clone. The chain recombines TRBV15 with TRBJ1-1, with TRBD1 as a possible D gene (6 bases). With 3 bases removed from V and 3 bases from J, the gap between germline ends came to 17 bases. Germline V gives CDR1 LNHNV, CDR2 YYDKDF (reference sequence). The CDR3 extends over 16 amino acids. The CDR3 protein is CATSRSLFTGYTEAFF. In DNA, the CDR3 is TGTGCCACCAGCAGGTCCCTTTTTACAGGGTACACTGAAGCTTTCTTT.

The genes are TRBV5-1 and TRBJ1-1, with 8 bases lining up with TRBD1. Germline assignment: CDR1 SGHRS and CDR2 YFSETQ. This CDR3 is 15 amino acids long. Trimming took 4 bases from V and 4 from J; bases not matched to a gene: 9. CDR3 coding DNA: TGCGCCAGCAGCCTAACAGCAACAGGGGGCACTGAAGCTTTCTTT. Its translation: CASSLTATGGTEAFF.

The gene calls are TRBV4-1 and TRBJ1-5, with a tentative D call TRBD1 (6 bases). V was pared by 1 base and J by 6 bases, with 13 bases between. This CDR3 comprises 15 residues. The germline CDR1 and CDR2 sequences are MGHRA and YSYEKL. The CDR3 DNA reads TGCGCCAGCAGCCAAGGGGGTTGGGGGCTTCAGCCCCAGCATTTT. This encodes CASSQGGWGLQPQHF.

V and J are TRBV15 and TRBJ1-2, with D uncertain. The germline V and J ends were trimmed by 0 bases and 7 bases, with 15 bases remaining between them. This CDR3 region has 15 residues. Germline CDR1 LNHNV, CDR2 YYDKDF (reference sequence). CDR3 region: CATSRDQALVGGYTF. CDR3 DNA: TGTGCCACCAGCAGAGATCAGGCCTTGGTGGGTGGCTACACCTTC.

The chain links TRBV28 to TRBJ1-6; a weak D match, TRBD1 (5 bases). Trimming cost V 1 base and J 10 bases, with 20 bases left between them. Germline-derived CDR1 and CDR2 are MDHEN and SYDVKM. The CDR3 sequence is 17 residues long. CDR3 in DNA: TGTGCCAGCAGTTTATTTAGTCAGGGATTGTTGCGATCACCCCTCCACTTT. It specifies CASSLFSQGLLRSPLHF.

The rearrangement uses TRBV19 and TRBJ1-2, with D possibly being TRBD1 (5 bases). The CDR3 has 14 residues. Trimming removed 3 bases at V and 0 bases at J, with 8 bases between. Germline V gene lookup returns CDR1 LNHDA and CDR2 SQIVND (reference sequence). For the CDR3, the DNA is TGTGCCAGTAGTATCGGACATCCTAACTATGGCTACACCTTC. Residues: CASSIGHPNYGYTF.

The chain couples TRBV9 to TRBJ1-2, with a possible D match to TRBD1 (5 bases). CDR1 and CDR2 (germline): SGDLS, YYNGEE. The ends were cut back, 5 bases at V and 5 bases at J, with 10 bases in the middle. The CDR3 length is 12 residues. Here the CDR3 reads CASSRGGYGYTF. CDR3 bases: TGTGCCAGCAGTAGGGGTGGTTATGGCTACACCTTC. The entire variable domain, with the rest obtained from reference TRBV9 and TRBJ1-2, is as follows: DSGVTQTPKHLITATGQRVTLRCSPRSGDLSVYWYQQSLDQGLQFLIQYYNGEERAKGNILERFSAQQFPDLHSELNLSSLELGDSALYFCASSRGGYGYTFGSGTRLTVV.